This T cell receptor (beta chain) was sequenced during a study of T cell clonality in common variable immunodeficiency. General study points: Authors noted CVID clonality's cause needs subpopulation repertoire sequencing. Fewer deletions and N-nucleotide insertions were reportedly seen in common variable immunodeficiency TCR beta sequences.

Points on this clone: What it binds is not known.

Sequencing was performed with immunoSEQ multiplex PCR; in TCRdb, only in-frame clones are kept and a portion is missing. The sample presents roughly 34,000 clones, none singletons. This sequence was found in a human donor with common variable immunodeficiency. Sample: peripheral blood mononuclear cells.

The CDR3 DNA, read in part, is TGTGCCAGCAGCTTCGACAGCAGAAACACCGGGGAG. Translation: CASSFDSRNTGE. The full CDR3 reads CASSFDSRNTGELFF. The chain employs TRBV7-6 and TRBJ2-2; D may be TRBD1 (5 bases). The observed sequence ends 3 residues before the CDR3 terminus, with the missing tail filled in from the germline J gene. Germline values: CDR1 SGHVS, CDR2 FNYEAQ. The CDR3 covers 15 residues. Trimming took off 3 bases at V and 2 bases at J, with 10 bases between the two ends.